These 7 T cell receptor beta chains came from one sample sequenced in a study of molecular identifiers for immune sequencing clone quantification. Using its own MiXCR run on the PCR reads, TCRdb lists one record per CDR3 protein. Of about 630,000 distinct CDR3 sequences listed, about 25% are singletons. Sequenced sample: naive CD8+ T cells from blood, with Jurkat cell RNA spiked in. Subset of the sample: FACS-sorted CD8+CD4-CCR7+CD45RA+ naive T cells. Receptors originate from a human donor in good health. Some libraries in this study had Jurkat cell RNA spiked in.

This clonotype showed up many times. This chain joins TRBV20-1 and TRBJ2-3; TRBD2 matches 8 bases. Germline V lookup: CDR1 DFQATT, CDR2 SNEGSKA (reference sequence). This CDR3 region has 18 residues. V was pared by 0 bases and J by 4 bases, with 15 bases of the junction left unmatched. The CDR3 protein is CSARDRKVPGLGADTQYF. The CDR3 bases are TGCAGTGCTAGAGATAGGAAAGTCCCGGGACTAGGTGCAGATACGCAGTATTTT.

The chain has TRBV27 and TRBJ2-7; D uncertain. This CDR3 is 12 amino acids long. V lost 8 bases and J 5 bases, leaving 13 bases between the germline ends. Germline V lookup: CDR1 MNHEY, CDR2 SMNVEV (reference sequence). In nucleotides, the CDR3 is TGTGCCAGCCCTCCAAAAGAGCACGAGCAGTACTTC. This sequence encodes CASPPKEHEQYF.

This chain links TRBV6-5 with TRBJ1-1; 8 nucleotides match TRBD1. CDR1 MNHEY and CDR2 SVGAGI come from the germline V gene. The CDR3 length is 19 residues. The trim removed 0 bases at V and 10 bases at J, leaving 22 bases unmatched. The CDR3 DNA reads TGTGCCAGCAGTTACTCGATAAATTATGAGGACCTCTACAGGGGGGGAGCTTTCTTT. Translation gives CASSYSINYEDLYRGGAFF.

This clonotype was counted between two and nine times. The rearrangement links TRBV7-9 to TRBJ1-1, with D unclear. CDR1 and CDR2 (germline): SEHNR, FQNEAQ (reference sequence). The CDR3 totals 12 residues. The V and J ends lost 0 bases and 10 bases respectively, with 9 bases between them. CDR3 residues: CASSLAGSAAFF. CDR3 DNA sequence: TGTGCCAGCAGCTTAGCAGGCTCGGCAGCTTTCTTT.

A word on this clonotype: An end of the junction does not agree with germline; a read error may underlie this. The chain has TRBV29-1 and TRBJ1-3; TRBD1 is a possible D gene (5 bases). CDR3 length: 15 residues. The V gene's germline CDR1 is SQVTM and CDR2 ANQGSEA. The CDR3 DNA is TGCAGCGCCGAGGCTCCCAGGGCCTCTGGAAACACCGTATATTTT. It yields the protein CSAEAPRASGNTVYF. Full variable domain (outside the CDR3, taken from reference TRBV29-1 and TRBJ1-3): SAVISQKPSRDICQRGTSLTIQCQVDSQVTMMFWYRQQPGQSLTLIATANQGSEATYESGFVIDKFPISRPNLTFSTLTVSNMSPEDSSIYLCSAEAPRASGNTVYFGEGSWLTVV.

In its sample, this clonotype was seen many times. The chain uses TRBV27 and TRBJ2-7, with D possibly TRBD1 on 8 matching bases. V was pared by 8 bases and J by 3 bases, with 14 bases between. The CDR3 runs 13 residues. The V gene's germline CDR1 is MNHEY and CDR2 SMNVEV (reference sequence). CDR3 residues: CASAYRGGYEQYF. CDR3 DNA: TGTGCCAGCGCATACAGGGGGGGCTACGAGCAGTACTTC.

This clonotype was seen at least ten times. The rearrangement uses TRBV7-9 and TRBJ2-2; D tentatively fits TRBD1 or TRBD2 (5 bases each). CDR1 and CDR2 from the germline V gene are SEHNR and FQNEAQ (reference sequence). This CDR3 spans 15 amino acids. V dropped 4 bases and J dropped 2 bases, with 11 bases sitting between them. The CDR3 DNA reads as TGTGCCAGCAGCTCCGGGACCAAAAACACCGGGGAGCTGTTTTTT. It specifies CASSSGTKNTGELFF.